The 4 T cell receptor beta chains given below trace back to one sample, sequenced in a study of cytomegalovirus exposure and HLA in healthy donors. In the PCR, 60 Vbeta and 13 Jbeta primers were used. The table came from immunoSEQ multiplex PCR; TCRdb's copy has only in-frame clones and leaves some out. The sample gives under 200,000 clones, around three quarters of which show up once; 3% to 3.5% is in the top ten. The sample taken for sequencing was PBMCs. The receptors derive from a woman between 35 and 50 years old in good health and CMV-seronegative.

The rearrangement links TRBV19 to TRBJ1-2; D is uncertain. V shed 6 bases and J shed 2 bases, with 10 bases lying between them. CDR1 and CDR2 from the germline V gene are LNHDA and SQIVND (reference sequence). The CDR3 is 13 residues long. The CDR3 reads CASRTTENYGYTF. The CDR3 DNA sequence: TGTGCCAGTAGAACAACGGAGAACTATGGCTACACCTTC.

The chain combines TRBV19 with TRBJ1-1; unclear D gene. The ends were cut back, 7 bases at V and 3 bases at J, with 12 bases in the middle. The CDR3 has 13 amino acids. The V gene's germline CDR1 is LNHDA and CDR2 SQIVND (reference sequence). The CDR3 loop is CASMNFMDTEAFF. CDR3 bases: TGTGCCAGTATGAACTTTATGGACACTGAAGCTTTCTTT.

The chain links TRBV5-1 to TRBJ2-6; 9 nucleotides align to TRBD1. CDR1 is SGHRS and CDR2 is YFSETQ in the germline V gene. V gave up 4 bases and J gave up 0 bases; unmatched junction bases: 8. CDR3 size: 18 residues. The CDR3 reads CASSITGGASSGANVLTF. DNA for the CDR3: TGCGCCAGCAGCATAACAGGGGGCGCTTCCTCTGGGGCCAACGTCCTGACTTTC.

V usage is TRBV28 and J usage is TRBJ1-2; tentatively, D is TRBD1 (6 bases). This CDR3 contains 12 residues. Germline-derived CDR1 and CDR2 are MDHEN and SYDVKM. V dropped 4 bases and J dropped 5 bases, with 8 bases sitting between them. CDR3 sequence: CASSWDTYGYTF. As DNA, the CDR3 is TGTGCCAGCAGTTGGGACACATATGGCTACACCTTC.